Shown below are 12 T cell receptor beta chains from a single sample sequenced in a study of response to subunit inactivated influenza vaccine. Each CDR3 protein is one row after TCRdb ran MiXCR on the RT-PCR reads. Here the sample spans over 800,000 distinct CDR3 sequences, around 21% being singletons. Sample: PBMCs from blood, taken roughly 5 days after vaccination. These receptors were collected from a man in his fifties who received an inactivated influenza vaccine.

This clonotype was found a few times. The chain is built from TRBV5-1 and TRBJ2-3; TRBD1 matches at 8 bases. The CDR3 sequence is 14 residues long. CDR1 and CDR2 (germline): SGHRS, YFSETQ. Trimming at V came to 5 bases and at J to 2 bases, leaving 4 bases not matched to a gene. CDR3 coding DNA: TGCGCCAGCAGTGGGACAGGAGACACAGATACGCAGTATTTT. Translating it yields CASSGTGDTDTQYF.

The table lists this clonotype with a few counts. This chain joins TRBV4-3 and TRBJ2-3, with 8 positions matching TRBD2. Per germline, CDR1 LGHNA and CDR2 YSLEER. This CDR3 region has 16 residues. V dropped 3 bases and J dropped 5; count of bases not matched to a gene: 10. The CDR3 bases are TGCGCCAGCAGCCAGGGTGGGTTAGCGGGACGAGATACGCAGTATTTT. Translated: CASSQGGLAGRDTQYF.

The chain uses TRBV7-9 and TRBJ2-1; maybe TRBD1 (6 bases). V lost 5 bases and J 5 bases, leaving 13 bases between the germline ends. The CDR3 length is 14 residues. Germline V gene lookup returns CDR1 SEHNR and CDR2 FQNEAQ (reference sequence). In nucleotides, the CDR3 is TGTGCCAGCAGCCCCTGGGGGCTGGACAATGAGCAGTTCTTC. It translates to CASSPWGLDNEQFF.

This chain links TRBV4-1 with TRBJ2-3, with 10 nucleotides matching TRBD2. Germline V CDR1 and CDR2: MGHRA, YSYEKL. V shed 0 bases and J 3 bases; nucleotides not matched to a gene: 6. The CDR3 totals 17 residues. The CDR3 region is CASSQEASGSGTDTQYF. DNA for the CDR3: TGCGCCAGCAGCCAAGAGGCTAGCGGGAGTGGGACAGATACGCAGTATTTT.

This clonotype was counted only a few times. The rearrangement links TRBV12-3 or TRBV12-4 to TRBJ2-3; D may correspond to TRBD1 or TRBD2 (5 bases each). The CDR3 extends over 15 amino acids. V was shortened by 5 bases and J by 4 bases, with 16 bases between the two germline ends. This CDR3 is CASSPPTLGADTQYF. The CDR3 DNA reads as TGTGCCAGCAGTCCGCCTACCCTGGGGGCAGATACGCAGTATTTT.

This clonotype was found many times. V is TRBV29-1 and J is TRBJ2-7; possibly TRBD1 for D (5 bases). The CDR3 contains 12 residues. Germline-derived CDR1 and CDR2 are SQVTM and ANQGSEA. Trimming stripped 4 bases from V and 6 bases from J, with 13 bases between. The CDR3 coding sequence is TGCAGCGTTGGGGGCTTTCGGACCGAGCAGTACTTC. Translated: CSVGGFRTEQYF.

The rearrangement joins TRBV5-1 to TRBJ2-1, with D possibly matching TRBD2 (5 bases). This CDR3 comprises 14 residues. Trimming took 1 base from V and 2 from J, leaving 7 bases between them. The germline CDR1 and CDR2 sequences are SGHRS and YFSETQ. The CDR3: CASSLTTTYNEQFF. The CDR3 nucleotides read TGCGCCAGCAGCTTGACGACTACCTACAATGAGCAGTTCTTC.

This clonotype has just a few counts. This chain joins TRBV7-9 and TRBJ2-3, with TRBD2 matching over 10 bases. The V gene end was trimmed by 6 bases and the J gene end by 4 bases; junction bases not matched to a gene: 10. The CDR3 contains 16 residues. Per germline, CDR1 SEHNR and CDR2 FQNEAQ (reference sequence). CDR3 bases: TGTGCCAGCAGATCAGCGGGAGGGCCTGGTTCAGATACGCAGTATTTT. Its translation is CASRSAGGPGSDTQYF.

This clonotype appeared a few times. This chain uses TRBV6-2 or TRBV6-3 with TRBJ2-1, with 8 nucleotides matching TRBD2. V was pared by 5 bases and J by 6 bases, with 9 bases of the junction left unmatched. In germline, CDR1 is MNHEY, CDR2 SVGEGT. CDR3 length equals 15 residues. The CDR3 protein is CASSTLFLAGNEQFF. CDR3 nucleotide sequence: TGTGCCAGCAGTACCCTTTTCCTAGCGGGCAATGAGCAGTTCTTC.

The chain carries TRBV27 and TRBJ2-2; D is ambiguous. CDR1 and CDR2 (germline): MNHEY, SMNVEV (reference sequence). V lost 5 bases and J 4 bases, leaving 14 bases between the germline ends. The CDR3 loop spans 15 amino acids. In DNA form, the CDR3 reads TGTGCCAGCAGTGCCCTGTCAGGCAGCACCGGGGAGCTGTTTTTT. Amino acids: CASSALSGSTGELFF.

This clonotype was seen a few times. The gene calls are TRBV7-2 and TRBJ2-5; the match to TRBD2 covers 11 bases. CDR3 length: 16 residues. V lost 1 base, J lost 7 bases, and 8 bases stayed unmatched. Germline CDR1 is SGHTA and CDR2 is FQGNSA. The CDR3 sequence is CASSLDIAGGPGTQYF. The CDR3 DNA reads TGTGCCAGCAGCTTAGACATAGCGGGAGGGCCCGGGACCCAGTACTTC.

This clonotype was recorded a few times. V is TRBV4-1 and J is TRBJ1-1; no clear D. Per germline, CDR1 MGHRA and CDR2 YSYEKL. This CDR3 comprises 14 residues. V gave up 2 bases and J gave up 0 bases, with 7 bases separating them. The CDR3 DNA reads TGCGCCAGCAGCCAAAGTCAGGTGAACACTGAAGCTTTCTTT. Its protein product is CASSQSQVNTEAFF.